Listed below are T cell receptor beta chains from one sample, sequenced in a study of response to subunit inactivated influenza vaccine. TCRdb re-analysed the RT-PCR reads in MiXCR, keeping a single row per CDR3 protein. The table shows more than 400,000 distinct CDR3 sequences, with 7.2% occurring only once. The specimen comprised PBMCs from blood, sampled around 2 years after vaccination. The receptors derive from a man aged 50-75 years who received an inactivated influenza vaccine. Both conserved end residues are part of each CDR3. D genes are given only for firm matches. Size is stated for part of the rows, as once, few or many counts, or as a class when the clone is expanded.

v_gene: TRBV4-2; abundance: NA; d_gene: NA; j_gene: TRBJ1-3; CDR3aa: CASSQEGHSTGNTIYF; CDR3nt: TGTGCCAGCAGCCAAGAGGGTCACAGTACTGGAAACACCATATATTTT
v_gene: TRBV15; abundance: NA; d_gene: NA; j_gene: TRBJ2-2; CDR3aa: CATSREERLYTGELFF; CDR3nt: TGTGCCACCAGCAGAGAGGAGAGGTTGTACACCGGGGAGCTGTTTTTT
v_gene: TRBV7-9; abundance: few; d_gene: TRBD2; j_gene: TRBJ2-7; CDR3aa: CASSWFGTSGIHEQYF; CDR3nt: TGTGCCAGCAGCTGGTTCGGGACTAGCGGGATCCACGAGCAGTACTTC
v_gene: TRBV6-5; abundance: NA; d_gene: NA; j_gene: TRBJ2-2; CDR3aa: CASSYRPGNTGELFF; CDR3nt: TGTGCCAGCAGTTACCGCCCCGGTAACACCGGGGAGCTGTTTTTT
v_gene: TRBV7-9; abundance: few; d_gene: NA; j_gene: TRBJ1-2; CDR3aa: CASSPKSWGSGYTF; CDR3nt: TGTGCCAGCAGCCCCAAAAGTTGGGGCAGTGGCTACACCTTC
v_gene: TRBV15; abundance: NA; d_gene: NA; j_gene: TRBJ2-1; CDR3aa: CATSRGRYNEQFF; CDR3nt: TGTGCCACCAGCAGAGGTAGATACAATGAGCAGTTCTTC
v_gene: TRBV28; abundance: NA; d_gene: NA; j_gene: TRBJ2-5; CDR3aa: CASSSTQYQETQYF; CDR3nt: TGTGCCAGCAGTTCCACACAATACCAAGAGACCCAGTACTTC
v_gene: TRBV3-1; abundance: many; d_gene: TRBD2; j_gene: TRBJ2-3; CDR3aa: CASSQGTSGGSGDTQYF; CDR3nt: TGTGCCAGCAGCCAAGGTACGAGCGGGGGGTCCGGAGATACGCAGTATTTT
v_gene: TRBV10-3; abundance: many; d_gene: NA; j_gene: TRBJ1-5; CDR3aa: CAISEGVQANQPQHF; CDR3nt: TGTGCCATCAGTGAAGGTGTACAGGCAAATCAGCCCCAGCATTTT
v_gene: TRBV7-9; abundance: many; d_gene: NA; j_gene: TRBJ2-7; CDR3aa: CASTVSVYEQYF; CDR3nt: TGTGCCAGCACCGTGTCGGTGTACGAGCAGTACTTC
v_gene: TRBV10-3; abundance: few; d_gene: NA; j_gene: TRBJ2-1; CDR3aa: CAISQQGGPREQFF; CDR3nt: TGTGCCATCAGTCAGCAGGGGGGGCCCCGGGAGCAGTTCTTC
v_gene: TRBV7-2; abundance: few; d_gene: NA; j_gene: TRBJ2-7; CDR3aa: CASSLGRAGEQYF; CDR3nt: TGTGCCAGCAGCTTAGGGAGGGCTGGGGAGCAGTACTTC
v_gene: TRBV28; abundance: many; d_gene: NA; j_gene: TRBJ1-6; CDR3aa: CASSIPRNSPLHF; CDR3nt: TGTGCCAGCAGTATCCCCAGAAATTCACCCCTCCACTTT
v_gene: TRBV15; abundance: few; d_gene: NA; j_gene: TRBJ2-1; CDR3aa: CATSVYAGRSHEQFF; CDR3nt: TGTGCCACCTCTGTTTATGCGGGGCGCAGCCATGAGCAGTTCTTC
v_gene: TRBV5-1; abundance: few; d_gene: NA; j_gene: TRBJ1-6; CDR3aa: CASSFSMRSPLHF; CDR3nt: TGCGCCAGCAGCTTCTCCATGAGGTCACCCCTCCACTTT
v_gene: TRBV5-1; abundance: few; d_gene: NA; j_gene: TRBJ2-7; CDR3aa: CASKPRGESYEQYF; CDR3nt: TGCGCCAGCAAACCGCGCGGTGAAAGCTACGAGCAGTACTTC
v_gene: TRBV6-2/TRBV6-3; abundance: few; d_gene: NA; j_gene: TRBJ2-1; CDR3aa: CASSYSVTGPPRYNEQFF; CDR3nt: TGTGCCAGCAGTTACTCGGTAACGGGCCCACCCCGTTACAATGAGCAGTTCTTC
v_gene: TRBV3-1; abundance: many; d_gene: NA; j_gene: TRBJ1-3; CDR3aa: CASSQVPFHTSGNTIYF; CDR3nt: TGTGCCAGCAGCCAAGTACCCTTCCATACCTCTGGAAACACCATATATTTT
v_gene: TRBV18; abundance: NA; d_gene: TRBD1; j_gene: TRBJ2-3; CDR3aa: CASSPPLGGDTQYF; CDR3nt: TGTGCCAGCTCACCACCGCTAGGGGGCGATACGCAGTATTTT
v_gene: TRBV7-9; abundance: NA; d_gene: NA; j_gene: TRBJ2-1; CDR3aa: CASSLEGSRNEQFF; CDR3nt: TGTGCCAGCAGCTTAGAAGGTTCCCGAAATGAGCAGTTCTTC
v_gene: TRBV7-2; abundance: NA; d_gene: TRBD1; j_gene: TRBJ2-7; CDR3aa: CASSASRTGSYEQYF; CDR3nt: TGTGCCAGCAGCGCTTCCCGGACAGGGTCCTACGAGCAGTACTTC
v_gene: TRBV7-9; abundance: NA; d_gene: TRBD2; j_gene: TRBJ2-1; CDR3aa: CASSFPPSGGKVEQFF; CDR3nt: TGTGCCAGCAGCTTCCCCCCCAGCGGGGGGAAGGTTGAGCAGTTCTTC
v_gene: TRBV20-1; abundance: many; d_gene: NA; j_gene: TRBJ2-1; CDR3aa: CSAYSYNEQFF; CDR3nt: TGCAGTGCCTACAGCTACAATGAGCAGTTCTTC
v_gene: TRBV12-3/TRBV12-4; abundance: many; d_gene: NA; j_gene: TRBJ1-1; CDR3aa: CASSQTGSHTEAFF; CDR3nt: TGTGCCAGCAGTCAGACAGGCTCCCACACTGAAGCTTTCTTT
v_gene: TRBV15; abundance: NA; d_gene: NA; j_gene: TRBJ2-1; CDR3aa: CATSRGGGPYNEQFF; CDR3nt: TGTGCCACCAGCAGAGGAGGGGGGCCCTACAATGAGCAGTTCTTC
v_gene: TRBV6-5; abundance: few; d_gene: NA; j_gene: TRBJ2-5; CDR3aa: CASSYSSRETQYF; CDR3nt: TGTGCCAGCAGTTACTCGTCTCGGGAGACCCAGTACTTC
v_gene: TRBV20-1; abundance: many; d_gene: NA; j_gene: TRBJ2-1; CDR3aa: CSGRLALKGEQFF; CDR3nt: TGCAGTGGAAGGCTAGCTTTAAAGGGTGAGCAGTTCTTC
v_gene: TRBV5-5; abundance: few; d_gene: TRBD2; j_gene: TRBJ2-7; CDR3aa: CASSFIGTSDDEQYF; CDR3nt: TGTGCCAGCAGCTTTATCGGGACTAGCGACGACGAGCAGTACTTC
v_gene: TRBV3-1; abundance: NA; d_gene: NA; j_gene: TRBJ2-7; CDR3aa: CASSQTFTTYEQYF; CDR3nt: TGTGCCAGCAGCCAAACCTTTACTACCTACGAGCAGTACTTC
v_gene: TRBV5-1; abundance: NA; d_gene: NA; j_gene: TRBJ2-3; CDR3aa: CASSLAVGRTDTQYF; CDR3nt: TGCGCCAGCAGCTTGGCCGTGGGTAGAACAGATACGCAGTATTTT
v_gene: TRBV5-1; abundance: few; d_gene: NA; j_gene: TRBJ2-5; CDR3aa: CASSQHDRETQYF; CDR3nt: TGCGCCAGCAGCCAACACGACCGGGAGACCCAGTACTTC
v_gene: TRBV20-1; abundance: few; d_gene: TRBD1; j_gene: TRBJ2-1; CDR3aa: CSPGQGAGSEQFF; CDR3nt: TGCAGTCCCGGACAGGGTGCGGGGAGTGAGCAGTTCTTC
v_gene: TRBV5-1; abundance: many; d_gene: NA; j_gene: TRBJ2-2; CDR3aa: CASSLESPPAGELFF; CDR3nt: TGCGCCAGCAGCTTGGAGAGCCCCCCGGCCGGGGAGCTGTTTTTT
v_gene: TRBV28; abundance: NA; d_gene: NA; j_gene: TRBJ2-7; CDR3aa: CASSFLTASYEQYF; CDR3nt: TGTGCCAGCAGTTTTCTGACGGCCTCCTACGAGCAGTACTTC
v_gene: TRBV9; abundance: few; d_gene: NA; j_gene: TRBJ2-7; CDR3aa: CASSVGFSGSYEQYF; CDR3nt: TGTGCCAGCAGCGTAGGGTTTAGCGGTTCCTACGAGCAGTACTTC
v_gene: TRBV7-2; abundance: few; d_gene: TRBD2; j_gene: TRBJ2-1; CDR3aa: CASSLGLAEQFF; CDR3nt: TGTGCCAGCAGCCTAGGACTAGCTGAGCAGTTCTTC
v_gene: TRBV27; abundance: NA; d_gene: NA; j_gene: TRBJ2-7; CDR3aa: CASTPSVTHSSQYF; CDR3nt: TGTGCCAGCACCCCTAGCGTTACTCATTCATCGCAGTACTTC
v_gene: TRBV10-3; abundance: few; d_gene: NA; j_gene: TRBJ2-6; CDR3aa: CAITQGNSGANVLTF; CDR3nt: TGTGCCATCACTCAAGGGAACTCTGGGGCCAACGTCCTGACTTTC
v_gene: TRBV28; abundance: few; d_gene: TRBD2; j_gene: TRBJ2-1; CDR3aa: CVAQKTSGEQFF; CDR3nt: TGTGTCGCACAAAAGACTAGCGGTGAGCAGTTCTTC
v_gene: TRBV10-3; abundance: NA; d_gene: NA; j_gene: TRBJ2-1; CDR3aa: CAISVNRDNEQFF; CDR3nt: TGTGCCATCAGTGTTAACAGGGACAATGAGCAGTTCTTC
v_gene: TRBV20-1; abundance: few; d_gene: TRBD2; j_gene: TRBJ2-3; CDR3aa: CSATTSGFLLADTQYF; CDR3nt: TGCAGTGCCACGACTAGCGGTTTCCTCCTCGCAGATACGCAGTATTTT
v_gene: TRBV4-3; abundance: many; d_gene: NA; j_gene: TRBJ2-3; CDR3aa: CASSQVEGSGTDTQYF; CDR3nt: TGCGCCAGCAGCCAAGTGGAGGGATCGGGCACAGATACGCAGTATTTT
v_gene: TRBV2; abundance: NA; d_gene: TRBD2; j_gene: TRBJ2-5; CDR3aa: CASTRTSAQEAQYF; CDR3nt: TGTGCCAGCACCCGGACTAGCGCCCAAGAGGCCCAGTACTTC
v_gene: TRBV5-1; abundance: NA; d_gene: TRBD2; j_gene: TRBJ2-5; CDR3aa: CASTPGGGFRETQYF; CDR3nt: TGCGCCAGCACCCCCGGCGGGGGGTTTCGAGAGACCCAGTACTTC
v_gene: TRBV5-1; abundance: few; d_gene: TRBD1; j_gene: TRBJ2-7; CDR3aa: CASSWRIQGSEYEQYF; CDR3nt: TGCGCCAGCAGTTGGAGGATACAGGGGTCGGAGTACGAGCAGTACTTC
v_gene: TRBV11-2; abundance: many; d_gene: NA; j_gene: TRBJ1-1; CDR3aa: CASSLDGAVTEAFF; CDR3nt: TGTGCCAGCAGCTTAGATGGGGCAGTCACTGAAGCTTTCTTT
v_gene: TRBV19; abundance: NA; d_gene: TRBD2; j_gene: TRBJ2-3; CDR3aa: CASSIDGTSGRTQYF; CDR3nt: TGTGCCAGTAGTATAGACGGGACTAGCGGGAGGACGCAGTATTTT
v_gene: TRBV21-1; abundance: many; d_gene: NA; j_gene: TRBJ2-1; CDR3aa: CASSKEFRGNYNEQFF; CDR3nt: TGTGCCAGCAGCAAAGAGTTCAGGGGGAACTACAATGAGCAGTTCTTC
v_gene: TRBV9; abundance: few; d_gene: TRBD1; j_gene: TRBJ1-2; CDR3aa: CASSVEGQGADGYTF; CDR3nt: TGTGCCAGCAGCGTAGAGGGACAGGGGGCCGATGGCTACACCTTC
v_gene: TRBV24-1; abundance: few; d_gene: NA; j_gene: TRBJ1-5; CDR3aa: CATSDLHGQPQHF; CDR3nt: TGTGCCACCAGTGATTTACACGGCCAGCCCCAGCATTTT
v_gene: TRBV7-8; abundance: NA; d_gene: NA; j_gene: TRBJ2-3; CDR3aa: CASSLSRTALTDTQYF; CDR3nt: TGTGCCAGCAGCTTAAGCCGGACGGCTCTCACAGATACGCAGTATTTT
v_gene: TRBV24-1; abundance: many; d_gene: NA; j_gene: TRBJ2-7; CDR3aa: CATSDLGGGGEQYF; CDR3nt: TGTGCCACCAGTGATCTCGGAGGGGGCGGCGAGCAGTACTTC
v_gene: TRBV3-1; abundance: NA; d_gene: NA; j_gene: TRBJ1-3; CDR3aa: CASSQDPGSGGNTIYF; CDR3nt: TGTGCCAGCAGCCAAGATCCGGGATCTGGTGGAAACACCATATATTTT
v_gene: TRBV3-1; abundance: few; d_gene: NA; j_gene: TRBJ1-1; CDR3aa: CASSQEYVGYTEAFF; CDR3nt: TGTGCCAGCAGCCAAGAATATGTCGGGTACACTGAAGCTTTCTTT
v_gene: TRBV5-1; abundance: many; d_gene: TRBD2; j_gene: TRBJ2-7; CDR3aa: CASSLYRLAGQSDEQYF; CDR3nt: TGCGCCAGCAGCTTGTATCGGCTAGCGGGTCAATCGGACGAGCAGTACTTC
v_gene: TRBV4-3; abundance: many; d_gene: TRBD1; j_gene: TRBJ2-2; CDR3aa: CASSHGTGLAGELFF; CDR3nt: TGCGCCAGCAGCCACGGGACAGGATTGGCCGGGGAGCTGTTTTTT
v_gene: TRBV5-1; abundance: many; d_gene: NA; j_gene: TRBJ2-2; CDR3aa: CASSRTREGTGELFF; CDR3nt: TGCGCCAGCAGTCGGACCAGGGAAGGGACCGGGGAGCTGTTTTTT
v_gene: TRBV25-1; abundance: few; d_gene: NA; j_gene: TRBJ2-2; CDR3aa: CASRGERDTGELFF; CDR3nt: TGTGCCAGCAGAGGAGAAAGGGACACCGGGGAGCTGTTTTTT
v_gene: TRBV20-1; abundance: NA; d_gene: TRBD2; j_gene: TRBJ2-3; CDR3aa: CSASPTSGITDTQYF; CDR3nt: TGCAGTGCTAGCCCCACTAGCGGGATCACAGATACGCAGTATTTT
v_gene: TRBV12-3/TRBV12-4; abundance: many; d_gene: NA; j_gene: TRBJ1-2; CDR3aa: CASSSGALYGYTF; CDR3nt: TGTGCCAGCAGCTCAGGGGCGCTATATGGCTACACCTTC